The 8 T cell receptor beta chains listed next were all sequenced from one sample in a study of Graves' ophthalmopathy and Graves' hyperthyroidism. Investigators amplified TCR beta CDR3 regions from RNA transcripts. First-round RT-PCR with HTBI primers preceded a second-round multiplex PCR. Each CDR3 protein gets one entry after TCRdb re-called the multiplex PCR reads with MiXCR. The sample contains about 200,000 distinct CDR3 sequences, about 32% of which appear only once. Material: peripheral blood. These receptors all come from a man between 50 and 59 years old with Graves' ophthalmopathy.

This clonotype was found many times. This sequence joins TRBV29-1 and TRBJ1-5; a weak D match, TRBD1 (5 bases). Germline CDR1 SQVTM, CDR2 ANQGSEA. The CDR3 runs to 14 residues. Trimming removed 5 bases from V and 3 bases from J, with 14 bases in between. The CDR3 DNA sequence: TGCAGCGTTCAAGGGGTCGGCCTCAATCAGCCCCAGCATTTT. Protein sequence: CSVQGVGLNQPQHF. The variable domain in full, completed from reference TRBV29-1 and TRBJ1-5, reads SAVISQKPSRDICQRGTSLTIQCQVDSQVTMMFWYRQQPGQSLTLIATANQGSEATYESGFVIDKFPISRPNLTFSTLTVSNMSPEDSSIYLCSVQGVGLNQPQHFGDGTRLSIL.

This clonotype was recorded only once. The rearrangement links TRBV27 to TRBJ2-2, with TRBD1 identical over 8 bases. The CDR3 spans 15 residues. In germline, CDR1 is MNHEY, CDR2 SMNVEV (reference sequence). Germline trimming cut 7 bases from V and 3 bases from J; bases unmatched to any gene: 7. The CDR3 loop is CASTPYRGYTGELFF. CDR3 DNA: TGTGCCAGCACACCGTACAGGGGGTACACCGGGGAGCTGTTTTTT.

The V gene is TRBV6-1, the J gene TRBJ2-5; D call uncertain. Per the germline V gene, CDR1 is MNHNS and CDR2 is SASEGT. This CDR3 has 12 residues. With 3 bases removed from V and 5 bases from J, the gap between germline ends came to 7 bases. DNA for the CDR3: TGTGCCAGCAGTGAGGGTCGCGAGACCCAGTACTTC. Protein sequence: CASSEGRETQYF.

This clonotype appeared many times. This chain joins TRBV6-1 and TRBJ2-5; D assignment may be TRBD1 or TRBD2 (6 bases each). The CDR3 has 15 amino acids. Trimming took 6 bases from V and 5 from J, leaving 19 bases between them. The germline V gene has CDR1 MNHNS and CDR2 SASEGT. CDR3 nucleotide sequence: TGTGCCAGCAGACCCATCTTGGGGGCGGGGGAGACCCAGTACTTC. It specifies CASRPILGAGETQYF.

In the case of this clonotype: The final CDR3 position lacks the conserved phenylalanine or tryptophan, pointing to a likely read error. As DNA, the CDR3 is TGCAGTGCTCCCCGCACTGAAGCTTTCACT. It codes for CSAPRTEAFT. The V gene is TRBV20-1, the J gene TRBJ1-1, with D unresolved. The CDR3 has 10 residues. With 5 bases removed from V and 4 bases from J, the gap between germline ends came to 5 bases. Germline V gene data show CDR1 as DFQATT and CDR2 as SNEGSKA (reference sequence).

CDR3: CATSPSTSGKTDTQYF. The CDR3 coding sequence is TGTGCCACCAGCCCCTCGACTAGCGGGAAAACAGATACGCAGTATTTT. The chain couples TRBV15 to TRBJ2-3; 11 nucleotides match TRBD2. CDR3 size: 16 residues. V shed 5 bases, J shed 3 bases, and the junction held 7 bases outside the gene matches. The germline CDR1 and CDR2 sequences are LNHNV and YYDKDF (reference sequence). Full variable domain (rest looked up from reference TRBV15 and TRBJ2-3): DAMVIQNPRYQVTQFGKPVTLSCSQTLNHNVMYWYQQKSSQAPKLLFHYYDKDFNNEADTPDNFQSRRPNTSFCFLDIRSPGLGDTAMYLCATSPSTSGKTDTQYFGPGTRLTVL.

The table lists this clonotype with many counts. This chain connects TRBV6-1 to TRBJ2-7; D perhaps matches TRBD2 (6 bases). Germline V gene data show CDR1 as MNHNS and CDR2 as SASEGT. The V end was cut by 2 bases, the J end by 2 bases, with 10 bases between. CDR3 length: 14 residues. The CDR3 region has the DNA TGTGCCAGCAGTGAAATGCGGGGCCCCTACGAGCAGTACTTC. Encoded protein: CASSEMRGPYEQYF.

The rearrangement links TRBV6-5 to TRBJ2-7; TRBD1 matches 7 bases. The CDR3 is 15 amino acids. With V trimmed by 4 bases and J by 1 base, 7 bases remained unmatched. CDR1 and CDR2 from the germline V gene are MNHEY and SVGAGI. CDR3 sequence: CASSSLQQGSYEQYF. CDR3 DNA: TGTGCCAGCAGTTCCCTACAACAGGGGTCCTACGAGCAGTACTTC.